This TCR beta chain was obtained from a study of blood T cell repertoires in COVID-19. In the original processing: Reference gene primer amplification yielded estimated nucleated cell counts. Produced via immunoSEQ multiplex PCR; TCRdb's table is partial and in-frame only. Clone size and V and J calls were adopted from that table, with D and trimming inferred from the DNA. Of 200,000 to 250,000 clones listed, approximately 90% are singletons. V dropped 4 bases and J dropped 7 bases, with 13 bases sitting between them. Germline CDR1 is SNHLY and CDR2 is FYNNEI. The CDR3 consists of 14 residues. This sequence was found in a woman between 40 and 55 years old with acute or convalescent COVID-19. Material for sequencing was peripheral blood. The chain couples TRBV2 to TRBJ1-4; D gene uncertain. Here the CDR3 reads CASSVGRNGEKLFF. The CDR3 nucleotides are TGTGCCAGCAGTGTCGGCAGGAACGGTGAAAAACTGTTTTTT.